This passage covers 25 T cell receptor beta chains from one sample sequenced in a study of graft-versus-host responses after intestinal transplantation. This table comes from immunoSEQ multiplex PCR, and its TCRdb copy is limited to in-frame clones, with some not included. In the table there are under 25,000 clones, approximately 39% of which are singletons. Sequenced material: alloreactive CD4+ T cells from a mixed lymphocyte reaction culture, taken before transplantation. The subset: CFSE-low proliferating T cells sorted from approximately 6-day pre-transplant mixed lymphocyte reaction (GvH or HvG direction). Receptors were obtained from a human patient who was an organ donor for intestinal transplantation.

The V call is TRBV6-1, the J call TRBJ1-1; D is perhaps TRBD1 (6 bases). The CDR3 runs to 13 residues. V was clipped by 6 bases and J by 4 bases, with 12 bases between them. Germline CDR1 MNHNS, CDR2 SASEGT. The CDR3 DNA sequence: TGTGCCAGCAGCTTAACAGGGACCACTGAAGCTTTCTTT. Protein product: CASSLTGTTEAFF.

This clone was detected a few times. The chain is built from TRBV6-1 and TRBJ2-3; a possible D gene is TRBD1 (6 bases). Between the trimmed V and J ends, which lost 4 bases and 2 bases, there was a span of 13 bases. Germline CDR1 and CDR2: MNHNS and SASEGT. The length of the CDR3 is 15 residues. CDR3 coding DNA: TGTGCCAGCAGTGGGTACAGGGTCCTCACAGATACGCAGTATTTT. Amino acids: CASSGYRVLTDTQYF.

The V and J genes are TRBV28 and TRBJ2-1; D possibly uses TRBD1 or TRBD2 (5 bases each). Germline assignment: CDR1 MDHEN and CDR2 SYDVKM. The CDR3 consists of 15 residues. The V end lost 4 bases, the J end lost 4 bases, and 14 bases lay between the germline ends. CDR3: CASSSRDGDYNEQFF. The CDR3 bases are TGTGCCAGCAGTTCTCGGGACGGAGATTACAATGAGCAGTTCTTC.

This clone came up a few times. The chain is built from TRBV6-5 and TRBJ2-7, with TRBD1 identical over 9 bases. V shed 4 bases, J shed 4 bases, and the junction held 5 bases outside the gene matches. Germline V gene sequence: CDR1 MNHEY, CDR2 SVGAGI. The CDR3 spans 14 residues. The CDR3 protein is CASSSWTGAYEQYF. CDR3 coding DNA: TGTGCCAGCAGTTCCTGGACAGGGGCTTACGAGCAGTACTTC.

This clone was observed a single time. The rearrangement uses TRBV6-6 and TRBJ2-7; D is possibly TRBD2 (5 bases). CDR1 MNHNY and CDR2 SVGAGI come from the germline V gene (reference sequence). The CDR3 contains 12 residues. V was clipped by 2 bases and J by 12 bases, with 14 bases between them. CDR3 DNA sequence: TGTGCCAGCAGTTACGCGGGTGAGGGCTGGTACTTC. Residues: CASSYAGEGWYF.

This chain joins TRBV11-1 and TRBJ1-3; 8 nucleotides align to TRBD1. Looked up from germline, CDR1 is SGHAT and CDR2 is FQDESV (reference sequence). V shed 6 bases and J 4 bases; nucleotides not matched to a gene: 5. The CDR3 has 14 amino acids. The CDR3 DNA reads TGTGCCAGCAGTCTGGACAGGGTAGGAAACACCATATATTTT. As protein: CASSLDRVGNTIYF. Filled out from reference TRBV11-1 and TRBJ1-3, the complete variable domain reads EAEVAQSPRYKITEKSQAVAFWCDPISGHATLYWYRQILGQGPELLVQFQDESVVDDSQLPKDRFSAERLKGVDSTLKIQPAELGDSAMYLCASSLDRVGNTIYFGEGSWLTVV.

This rearrangement joins TRBV7-2 to TRBJ2-6; D ambiguous. The CDR3 covers 14 residues. V shed 2 bases and J shed 0 bases, with 2 bases lying between them. CDR1 is SGHTA, CDR2 FQGNSA, per germline. DNA of the CDR3: TGTGCCAGCAGCTTACACTCTGGGGCCAACGTCCTGACTTTC. This encodes CASSLHSGANVLTF.

The chain has TRBV18 and TRBJ2-6; TRBD1 agrees at 7 bases. The ends lost 6 bases at V and 0 bases at J; junction bases unmatched: 5. CDR1 KGHSH and CDR2 LQKENI come from the germline V gene. CDR3 size: 16 residues. The CDR3, as DNA: TGTGCCAGCTCCGGGACAGTACCCTCTGGGGCCAACGTCCTGACTTTC. As protein: CASSGTVPSGANVLTF.

V usage is TRBV11-1 and J usage is TRBJ2-3, with D perhaps matching TRBD1 (6 bases). Between the trimmed V and J ends, which lost 2 bases and 6 bases, there was a span of 12 bases. The CDR3 length is 14 residues. CDR1 is SGHAT, CDR2 FQDESV, per germline (reference sequence). This CDR3 reads CASSLQQGSDTQYF. The CDR3 DNA sequence: TGTGCCAGCAGCTTACAACAGGGTAGTGATACGCAGTATTTT.

This clone has a handful of counts. The chain recombines TRBV5-1 with TRBJ2-7; 7 nucleotides match TRBD1. This CDR3 has 19 residues. Germline CDR1 reads SGHRS; CDR2 reads YFSETQ. After removal of 0 bases from V and 0 bases from J, the junction contained 15 bases not matched to a gene. The CDR3 DNA sequence: TGCGCCAGCAGCTTGGGGGGAACACCGGGACAGCACAGCTCCTACGAGCAGTACTTC. Encoded protein: CASSLGGTPGQHSSYEQYF.

Only a few counts were recorded for this clone. The V gene is TRBV11-1, the J gene TRBJ1-3; no firm D call. Germline values: CDR1 SGHAT, CDR2 FQDESV (reference sequence). Trimming cost V 5 bases and J 0 bases, with 11 bases left between them. The CDR3 is made up of 15 amino acids. The DNA for the CDR3 is TGTGCCAGCAGCCCCGACGGAAGCTCTGGAAACACCATATATTTT. Amino acids: CASSPDGSSGNTIYF.

The chain uses TRBV2 and TRBJ2-3; tentative D call: TRBD2 (6 bases). V lost 5 bases and J 0 bases, leaving 18 bases between the germline ends. Germline CDR1 SNHLY, CDR2 FYNNEI. The CDR3 totals 17 residues. The CDR3 DNA reads as TGTGCCAGCAGTCTCCTCCGGACTATTCCTAGCACAGATACGCAGTATTTT. This sequence encodes CASSLLRTIPSTDTQYF.

This clone has just a few counts. V is TRBV19 and J is TRBJ2-1; D is undetermined. With 4 bases removed from V and 2 bases from J, the gap between germline ends came to 12 bases. Germline lookup yields CDR1 LNHDA and CDR2 SQIVND (reference sequence). The CDR3 sequence is 15 residues long. The CDR3 coding sequence is TGTGCCAGTAGTACTATTCCCGGCGCCTACAATGAGCAGTTCTTC. Its protein product is CASSTIPGAYNEQFF. Drawing the rest from reference TRBV19 and TRBJ2-1, the complete variable domain is DGGITQSPKYLFRKEGQNVTLSCEQNLNHDAMYWYRQDPGQGLRLIYYSQIVNDFQKGDIAEGYSVSREKKESFPLTVTSAQKNPTAFYLCASSTIPGAYNEQFFGPGTRLTVL.

The rearrangement links TRBV5-1 to TRBJ2-7; D not resolved. The V and J ends lost 1 base and 0 bases respectively, with 8 bases between them. CDR3 size: 14 residues. CDR1 and CDR2 from the germline V gene are SGHRS and YFSETQ. This chain's CDR3 is CASSLNGGSYEQYF. The CDR3 DNA follows: TGCGCCAGCAGCTTGAATGGCGGCTCCTACGAGCAGTACTTC.

This chain links TRBV10-3 with TRBJ2-1; the match to TRBD2 covers 9 bases. CDR1 is ENHRY, CDR2 SYGVKD, per germline. The CDR3 has 16 amino acids. Trimming removed 4 bases from V and 7 bases from J; junction bases left unmatched: 11. The CDR3 coding sequence is TGTGCCATCAGTGGCTTTGCTAGCGGGAAAGTTAATGAGCAGTTCTTC. Amino acids: CAISGFASGKVNEQFF.

This clone was counted only a few times. The chain combines TRBV2 with TRBJ2-7; 11 nucleotides align to TRBD2. The CDR3 is 13 amino acids. The ends lost 6 bases at V and 2 bases at J; junction bases unmatched: 0. Germline lookup yields CDR1 SNHLY and CDR2 FYNNEI. CDR3 nucleotide sequence: TGTGCCAGCAGACTAGCGGGAGCCTACGAGCAGTACTTC. Its translation: CASRLAGAYEQYF.

V and J are TRBV28 and TRBJ2-3; tentatively, D is TRBD2 (7 bases). V lost 2 bases and J 6 bases, leaving 12 bases between the germline ends. CDR1 MDHEN and CDR2 SYDVKM come from the germline V gene. The length of the CDR3 is 14 residues. The chain's CDR3 is CASSLGGGGDTQYF. As DNA, the CDR3 is TGTGCCAGCAGTTTAGGGGGAGGGGGTGATACGCAGTATTTT.

The CDR3 here is CASSPIRRETQYF. In nucleotides, the CDR3 is TGTGCCAGCAGTCCAATACGCCGGGAGACCCAGTACTTC. The V call is TRBV6-5, the J call TRBJ2-5; D gene ambiguous. Trimming took 5 bases from V and 5 from J, leaving 12 bases between them. The CDR3 runs 13 residues. Germline V gene sequence: CDR1 MNHEY, CDR2 SVGAGI.

The rearrangement uses TRBV5-1 and TRBJ2-7; 8 bases align to TRBD1. Germline V CDR1 and CDR2: SGHRS, YFSETQ. The ends lost 7 bases at V and 6 bases at J; junction bases unmatched: 9. This CDR3 has 13 residues. DNA of the CDR3: TGCGCCAGCGGCGGGCAGGGGGCGACCGAGCAGTACTTC. It encodes CASGGQGATEQYF.

This clone was counted a few times. This chain connects TRBV6-5 to TRBJ2-1; possibly TRBD2 for D (5 bases). Per germline, CDR1 MNHEY and CDR2 SVGAGI. Trimming cost V 6 bases and J 7 bases, with 19 bases left between them. CDR3 size: 15 residues. CDR3 in DNA: TGTGCCAGCAGCCCGGGGAGCCTCCCTGGGAATGAGCAGTTCTTC. This sequence encodes CASSPGSLPGNEQFF.

This clone appeared a few times. The CDR3 region has the DNA TGCACCAGCAGCCAAGCCACCCCCCCGGGGGGCCAAGAGACCCAGTACTTC. This sequence encodes CTSSQATPPGGQETQYF. The rearrangement joins TRBV1 to TRBJ2-5; TRBD2 is the table's D call and was not checked against the DNA. TRBV1 is a recognized pseudogene. The length of the CDR3 is 17 residues.

This chain links TRBV7-6 with TRBJ2-7; D is perhaps TRBD1 or TRBD2 (5 bases each). CDR3 length: 15 amino acids. The ends were cut back, 1 base at V and 2 bases at J, with 12 bases in the middle. The V gene's germline CDR1 is SGHVS and CDR2 FNYEAQ. The CDR3 DNA sequence: TGTGCCAGCAGCTTAGAGACTGGGACGACCTACGAGCAGTACTTC. This gives the protein CASSLETGTTYEQYF.

With regard to this clone: At one of its ends the junction is not consistent with the germline gene, which may arise from a read error. The chain joins TRBV28 to TRBJ2-2, with 7 bases aligning to TRBD1. This CDR3 is 17 amino acids long. The germline CDR1 and CDR2 sequences are MDHEN and SYDVKM. The CDR3 protein is CASSLLGQASEHRGAVF. DNA of the CDR3: TGTGCCAGCAGTTTACTTGGACAGGCAAGCGAACACCGGGGAGCTGTTTTT.

In this sample, this clone turned up a few times. The chain carries TRBV16 and TRBJ1-3, with no clear D. Trimming left V 4 bases short and J 0 bases short, with 7 bases between. Germline V gene data show CDR1 as KGHSY and CDR2 as FQNENV. CDR3 length: 14 residues. CDR3 amino acids: CASSPHSSGNTIYF. CDR3 nucleotide sequence: TGTGCCAGCAGCCCGCACAGCTCTGGAAACACCATATATTTT.

This clone was counted between two and nine times. The chain uses TRBV27 and TRBJ1-1, with unresolved D. This CDR3 is built from 8 residues. Trimming pared 6 bases from V and 10 bases from J, leaving 3 bases between. Germline lookup yields CDR1 MNHEY and CDR2 SMNVEV (reference sequence). The DNA for the CDR3 is TGTGCCAGCAGCCGAGCTTTCTTT. Encoded protein: CASSRAFF.